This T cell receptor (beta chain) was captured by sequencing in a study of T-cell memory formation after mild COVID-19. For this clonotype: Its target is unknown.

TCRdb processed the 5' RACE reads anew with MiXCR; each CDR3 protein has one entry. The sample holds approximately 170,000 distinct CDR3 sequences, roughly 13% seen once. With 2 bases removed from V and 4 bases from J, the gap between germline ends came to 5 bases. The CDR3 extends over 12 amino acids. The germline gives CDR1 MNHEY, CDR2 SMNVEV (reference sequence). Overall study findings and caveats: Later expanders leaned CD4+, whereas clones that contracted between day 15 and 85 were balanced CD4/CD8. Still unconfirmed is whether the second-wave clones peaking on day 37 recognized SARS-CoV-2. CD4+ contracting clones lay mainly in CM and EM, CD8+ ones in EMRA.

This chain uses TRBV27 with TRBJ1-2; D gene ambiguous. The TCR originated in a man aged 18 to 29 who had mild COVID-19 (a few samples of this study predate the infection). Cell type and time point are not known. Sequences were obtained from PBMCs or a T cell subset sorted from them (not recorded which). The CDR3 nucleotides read TGTGCCAGCAGTTTACACGGCTATGGCTACACCTTC. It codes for CASSLHGYGYTF.